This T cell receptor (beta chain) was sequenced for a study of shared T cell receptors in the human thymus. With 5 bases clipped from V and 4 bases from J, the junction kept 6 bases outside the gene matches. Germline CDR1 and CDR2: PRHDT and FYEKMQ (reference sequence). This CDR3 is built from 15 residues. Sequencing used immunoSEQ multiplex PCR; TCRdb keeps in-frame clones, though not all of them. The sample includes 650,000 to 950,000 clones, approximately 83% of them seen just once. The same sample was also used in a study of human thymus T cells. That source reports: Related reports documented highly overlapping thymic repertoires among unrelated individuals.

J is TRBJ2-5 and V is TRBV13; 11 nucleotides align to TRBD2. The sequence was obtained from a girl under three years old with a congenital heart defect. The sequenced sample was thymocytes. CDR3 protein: CASSPRLAGLETQYF. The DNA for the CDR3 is TGTGCCAGCAGCCCTAGACTAGCGGGGTTAGAGACCCAGTACTTC.